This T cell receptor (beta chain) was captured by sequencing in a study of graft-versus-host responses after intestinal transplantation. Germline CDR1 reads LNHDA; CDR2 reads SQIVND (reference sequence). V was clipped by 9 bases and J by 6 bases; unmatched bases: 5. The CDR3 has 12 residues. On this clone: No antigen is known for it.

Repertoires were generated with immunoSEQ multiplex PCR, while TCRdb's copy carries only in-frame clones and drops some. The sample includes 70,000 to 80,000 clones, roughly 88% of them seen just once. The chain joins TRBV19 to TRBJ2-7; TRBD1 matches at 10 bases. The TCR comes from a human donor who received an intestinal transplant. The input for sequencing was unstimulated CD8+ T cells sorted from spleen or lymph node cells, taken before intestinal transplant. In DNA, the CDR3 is TGTGCCAGCGGGACAGGGGCCTGCGAGCAGTACTTC. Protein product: CASGTGACEQYF.